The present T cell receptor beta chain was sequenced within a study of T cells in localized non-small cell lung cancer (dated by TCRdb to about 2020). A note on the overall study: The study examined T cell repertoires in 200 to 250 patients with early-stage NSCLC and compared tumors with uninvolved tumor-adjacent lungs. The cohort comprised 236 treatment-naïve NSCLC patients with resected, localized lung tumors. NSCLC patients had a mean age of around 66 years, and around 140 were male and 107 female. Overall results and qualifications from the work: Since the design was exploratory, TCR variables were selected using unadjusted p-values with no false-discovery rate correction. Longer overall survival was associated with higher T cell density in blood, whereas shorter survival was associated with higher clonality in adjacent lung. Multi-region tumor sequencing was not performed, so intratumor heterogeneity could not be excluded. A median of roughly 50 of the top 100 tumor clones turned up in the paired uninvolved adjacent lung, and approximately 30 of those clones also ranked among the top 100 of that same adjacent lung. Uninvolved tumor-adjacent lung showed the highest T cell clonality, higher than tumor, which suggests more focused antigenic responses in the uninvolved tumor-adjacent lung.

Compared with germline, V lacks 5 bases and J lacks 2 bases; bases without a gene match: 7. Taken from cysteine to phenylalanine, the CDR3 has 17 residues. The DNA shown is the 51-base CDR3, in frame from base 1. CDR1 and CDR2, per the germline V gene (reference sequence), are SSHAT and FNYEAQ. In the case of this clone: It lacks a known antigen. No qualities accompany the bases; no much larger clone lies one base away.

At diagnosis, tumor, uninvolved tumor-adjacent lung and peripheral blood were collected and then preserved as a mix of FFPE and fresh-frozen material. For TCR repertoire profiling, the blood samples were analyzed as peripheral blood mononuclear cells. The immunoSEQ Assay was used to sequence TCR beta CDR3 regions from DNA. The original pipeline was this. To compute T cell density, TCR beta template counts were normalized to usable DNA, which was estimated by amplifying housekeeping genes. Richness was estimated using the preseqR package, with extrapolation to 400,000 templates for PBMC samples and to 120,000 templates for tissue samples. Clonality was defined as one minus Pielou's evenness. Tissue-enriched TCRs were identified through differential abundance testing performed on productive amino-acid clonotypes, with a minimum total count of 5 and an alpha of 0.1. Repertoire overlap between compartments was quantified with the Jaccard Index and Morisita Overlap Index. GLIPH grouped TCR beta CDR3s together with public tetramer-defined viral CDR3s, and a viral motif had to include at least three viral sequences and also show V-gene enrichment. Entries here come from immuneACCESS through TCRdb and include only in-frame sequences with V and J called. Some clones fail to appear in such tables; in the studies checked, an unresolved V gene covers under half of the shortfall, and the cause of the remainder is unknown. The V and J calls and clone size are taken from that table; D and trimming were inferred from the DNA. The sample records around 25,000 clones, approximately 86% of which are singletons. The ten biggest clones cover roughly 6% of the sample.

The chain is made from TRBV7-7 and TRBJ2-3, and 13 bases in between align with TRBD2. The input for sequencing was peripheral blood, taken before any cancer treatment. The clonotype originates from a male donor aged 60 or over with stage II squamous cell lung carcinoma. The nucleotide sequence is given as TGTGCCAGCAGCCATAACGGGACTAGCGGGAACACAGATACGCAGTATTTT. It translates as CASSHNGTSGNTDTQYF.